The 2 T cell receptor beta chains below come from one sample, sequenced in a study of breast tumors, draining lymph nodes, adjacent tissues. TCRdb used MiXCR to reprocess the multiplex PCR reads, holding one entry per CDR3 protein. Altogether under 75,000 distinct CDR3 sequences are present, roughly 59% being singletons, with the ten largest covering approximately 18%. Sequenced sample: breast tumor tissue. Receptor source: a female donor with breast cancer. Some clones in this sample may be carry-over from other donors' samples.

This clonotype appeared once. This CDR3 is CSVGGDRGGNSPLHF. The DNA of the CDR3 is TGCAGTGTTGGAGGGGACAGGGGAGGAAATTCACCCCTCCACTTT. V gene TRBV20-1 combines with J gene TRBJ1-6; 10 positions agree with TRBD1. V shed 7 bases and J 7 bases; nucleotides not matched to a gene: 10. CDR1 is DFQATT and CDR2 is SNEGSKA in the germline V gene (reference sequence). CDR3 length: 15 residues.

The chain carries TRBV4-3 and TRBJ2-5, with 8 nucleotides matching TRBD1. The V gene end was trimmed by 2 bases and the J gene end by 6 bases; junction bases not matched to a gene: 5. The CDR3 is 14 amino acids. CDR1 LGHNA and CDR2 YSLEER come from the germline V gene. The CDR3: CASSQRTGRKTQYF. The CDR3 nucleotides read TGCGCCAGCAGCCAAAGGACAGGGAGGAAGACCCAGTACTTC.